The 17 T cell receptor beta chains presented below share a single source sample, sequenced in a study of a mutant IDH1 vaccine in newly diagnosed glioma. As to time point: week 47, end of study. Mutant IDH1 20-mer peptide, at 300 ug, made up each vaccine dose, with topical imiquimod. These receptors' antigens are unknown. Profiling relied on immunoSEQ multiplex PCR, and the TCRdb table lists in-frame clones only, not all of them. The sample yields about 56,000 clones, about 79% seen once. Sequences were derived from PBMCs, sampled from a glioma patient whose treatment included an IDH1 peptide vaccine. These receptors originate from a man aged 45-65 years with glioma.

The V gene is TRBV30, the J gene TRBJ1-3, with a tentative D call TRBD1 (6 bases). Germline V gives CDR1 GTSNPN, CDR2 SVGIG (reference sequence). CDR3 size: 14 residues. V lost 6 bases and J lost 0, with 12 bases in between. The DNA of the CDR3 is TGTGCCTGCCCGGGACACAGCTCTGGAAACACCATATATTTT. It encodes CACPGHSSGNTIYF.

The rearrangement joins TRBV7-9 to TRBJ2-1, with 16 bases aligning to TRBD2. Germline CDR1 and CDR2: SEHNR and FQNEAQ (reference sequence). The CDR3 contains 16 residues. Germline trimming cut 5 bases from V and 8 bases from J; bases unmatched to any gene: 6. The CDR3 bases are TGTGCCAGCAGCACGGGACTAGCGGGGGGGCCGGATGAGCAGTTCTTC. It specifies CASSTGLAGGPDEQFF.

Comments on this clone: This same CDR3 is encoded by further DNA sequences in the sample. The CDR3 nucleotides are TGTGCCAGCAGTTATCTAGCTGAAGCTTTCTTT. Translated: CASSYLAEAFF. The V call is TRBV6-6, the J call TRBJ1-1, with D unresolved. With 3 bases removed from V and 6 bases from J, the gap between germline ends came to 5 bases. CDR1 MNHNY and CDR2 SVGAGI come from the germline V gene (reference sequence). This CDR3 has 11 residues.

In nucleotides, the CDR3 is TGCGCCAGCAGCTCCGGGGCCCACTCCTACGAGCAGTACTTC. Amino acid sequence: CASSSGAHSYEQYF. The rearrangement joins TRBV5-1 to TRBJ2-7; D might be TRBD1 or TRBD2, each matching 5 bases. In germline, CDR1 is SGHRS, CDR2 YFSETQ. This CDR3 contains 14 residues. Between the trimmed V and J ends, which lost 3 bases and 0 bases, there was a span of 10 bases.

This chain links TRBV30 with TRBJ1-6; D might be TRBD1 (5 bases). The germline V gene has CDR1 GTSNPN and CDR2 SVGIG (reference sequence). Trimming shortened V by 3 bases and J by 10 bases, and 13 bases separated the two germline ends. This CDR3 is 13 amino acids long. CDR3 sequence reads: CAWRGAEGSPLHF. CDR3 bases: TGTGCCTGGAGGGGAGCGGAGGGGTCACCCCTCCACTTT.

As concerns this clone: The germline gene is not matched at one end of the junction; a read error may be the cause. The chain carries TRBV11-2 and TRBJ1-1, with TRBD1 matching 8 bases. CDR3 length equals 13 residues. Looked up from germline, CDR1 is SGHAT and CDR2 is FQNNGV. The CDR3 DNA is TGTGCCAGCAGCCTAGACAGGGGAAATGAAGCTTTCTTT. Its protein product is CASSLDRGNEAFF.

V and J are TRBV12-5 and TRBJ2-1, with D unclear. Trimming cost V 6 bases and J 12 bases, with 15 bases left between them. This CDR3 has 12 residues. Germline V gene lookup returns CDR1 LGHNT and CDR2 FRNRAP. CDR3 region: CASGNQEFRQFF. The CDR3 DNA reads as TGTGCTAGTGGCAACCAGGAATTTCGGCAGTTCTTC. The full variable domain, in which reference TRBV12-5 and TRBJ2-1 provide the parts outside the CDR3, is DARVTQTPRHKVTEMGQEVTMRCQPILGHNTVFWYRQTMMQGLELLAYFRNRAPLDDSGMPKDRFSAEMPDATLATLKIQPSEPRDSAVYFCASGNQEFRQFFGPGTRLTVL.

CDR3 DNA: TGTGCCAGCAGCGCCCCTAGCACAGATACGCAGTATTTT. This gives the protein CASSAPSTDTQYF. The V and J genes are TRBV7-2 and TRBJ2-3; D remains unclear. V was clipped by 5 bases and J by 0 bases, with 6 bases between them. The CDR3 contains 13 residues. Germline assignment: CDR1 SGHTA and CDR2 FQGNSA.

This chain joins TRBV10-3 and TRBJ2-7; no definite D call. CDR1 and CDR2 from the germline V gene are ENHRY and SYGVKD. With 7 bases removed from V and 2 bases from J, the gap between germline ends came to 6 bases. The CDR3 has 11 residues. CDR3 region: CAIMTAYEQYF. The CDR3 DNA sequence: TGTGCCATCATGACGGCCTACGAGCAGTACTTC.

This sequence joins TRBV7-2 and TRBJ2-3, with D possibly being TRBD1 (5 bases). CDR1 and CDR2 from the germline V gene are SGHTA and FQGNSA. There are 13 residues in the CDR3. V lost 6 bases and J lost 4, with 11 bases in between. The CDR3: CASSRRQPDTQYF. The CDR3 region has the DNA TGTGCCAGCAGTAGACGACAGCCAGATACGCAGTATTTT.

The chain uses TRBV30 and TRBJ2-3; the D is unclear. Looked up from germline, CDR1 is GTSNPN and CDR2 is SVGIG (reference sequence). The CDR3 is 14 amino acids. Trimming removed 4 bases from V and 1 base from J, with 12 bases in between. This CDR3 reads CAWIGGGGTDTQYF. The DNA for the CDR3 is TGTGCCTGGATAGGCGGCGGAGGCACAGATACGCAGTATTTT. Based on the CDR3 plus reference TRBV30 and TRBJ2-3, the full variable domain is SQTIHQWPATLVQPVGSPLSLECTVEGTSNPNLYWYRQAAGRGLQLLFYSVGIGQISSEVPQNLSASRPQDRQFILSSKKLLLSDSGFYLCAWIGGGGTDTQYFGPGTRLTVL.

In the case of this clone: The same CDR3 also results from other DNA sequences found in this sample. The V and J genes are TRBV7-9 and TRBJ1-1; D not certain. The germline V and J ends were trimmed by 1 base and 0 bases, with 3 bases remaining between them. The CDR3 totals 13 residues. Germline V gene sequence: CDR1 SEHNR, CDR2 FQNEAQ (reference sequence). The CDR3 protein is CASSLDMNTEAFF. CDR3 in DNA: TGTGCCAGCAGCTTAGATATGAACACTGAAGCTTTCTTT. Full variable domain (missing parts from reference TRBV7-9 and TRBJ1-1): DTGVSQNPRHKITKRGQNVTFRCDPISEHNRLYWYRQTLGQGPEFLTYFQNEAQLEKSRLLSDRFSAERPKGSFSTLEIQRTEQGDSAMYLCASSLDMNTEAFFGQGTRLTVV.

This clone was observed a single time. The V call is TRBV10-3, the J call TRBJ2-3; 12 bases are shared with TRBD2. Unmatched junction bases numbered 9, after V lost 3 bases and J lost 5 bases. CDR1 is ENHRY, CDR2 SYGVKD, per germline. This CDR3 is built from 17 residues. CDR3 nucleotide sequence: TGTGCCATCAGTGACCCAAGACTAGCGGGGGTAGGAGATACGCAGTATTTT. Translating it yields CAISDPRLAGVGDTQYF.

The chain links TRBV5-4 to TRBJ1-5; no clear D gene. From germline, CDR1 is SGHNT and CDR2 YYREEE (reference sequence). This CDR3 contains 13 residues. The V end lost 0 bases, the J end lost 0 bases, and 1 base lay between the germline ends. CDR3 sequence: CASSLDSNQPQHF. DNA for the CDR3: TGTGCCAGCAGCTTGGATAGCAATCAGCCCCAGCATTTT.

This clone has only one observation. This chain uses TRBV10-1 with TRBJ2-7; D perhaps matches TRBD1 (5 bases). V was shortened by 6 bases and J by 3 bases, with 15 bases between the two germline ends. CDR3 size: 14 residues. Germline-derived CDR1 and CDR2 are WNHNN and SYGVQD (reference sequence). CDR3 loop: CASRFQGIGYEQYF. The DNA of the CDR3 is TGCGCCAGCAGGTTTCAGGGTATAGGCTACGAGCAGTACTTC.

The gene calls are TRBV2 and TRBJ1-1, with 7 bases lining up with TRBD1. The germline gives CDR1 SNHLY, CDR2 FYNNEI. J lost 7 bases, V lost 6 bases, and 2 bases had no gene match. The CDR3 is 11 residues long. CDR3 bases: TGTGCCAGCAGGGGACAGAGTGAAGCTTTCTTT. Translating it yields CASRGQSEAFF. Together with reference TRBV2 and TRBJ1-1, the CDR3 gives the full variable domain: EPEVTQTPSHQVTQMGQEVILRCVPISNHLYFYWYRQILGQKVEFLVSFYNNEISEKSEIFDDQFSVERPDGSNFTLKIRSTKLEDSAMYFCASRGQSEAFFGQGTRLTVV.

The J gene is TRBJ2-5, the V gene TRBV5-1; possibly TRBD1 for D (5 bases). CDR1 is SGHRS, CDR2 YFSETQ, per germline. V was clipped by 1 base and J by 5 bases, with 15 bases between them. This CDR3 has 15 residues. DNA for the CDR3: TGCGCCAGCAGCTTGTGGTCAGGGAAAGAGGAGACCCAGTACTTC. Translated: CASSLWSGKEETQYF.